This is a list of T cell receptor beta chains from one sample in a study of T-cell memory formation after mild COVID-19. TCRdb itself ran the 5' RACE reads through MiXCR, one entry per CDR3 protein. The sample shows 450,000 to 650,000 distinct CDR3 sequences, just over 20% of them seen only once. Sequenced: PBMCs or a T cell subset sorted from them (not recorded which). The receptors derive from an adult woman who had mild COVID-19 (a few samples of this study predate the infection). Cell type and time point are not known. Each CDR3 is given with its conserved first and last residue. The D gene is left open where the match is weak. The size entry is marked missing in some rows and otherwise reads once, few, many or a size class.

TRBJ2-3	TRBD2	.	TRBV7-3	CASSWGASGGTDTQYF	TGTGCCAGCAGCTGGGGGGCTAGCGGGGGCACAGATACGCAGTATTTT
TRBJ2-2	.	.	TRBV6-6	CASSYWGDTGELFF	TGTGCCAGCAGTTACTGGGGGGACACCGGGGAGCTGTTTTTT
TRBJ2-7	.	few	TRBV6-6	CASSYEVTYEQYF	TGTGCCAGCAGTTACGAGGTAACCTACGAGCAGTACTTC
TRBJ2-7	TRBD2	.	TRBV7-9	CASSPGGLAGVSEQYF	TGTGCCAGCAGCCCCGGAGGACTAGCGGGAGTCAGCGAGCAGTACTTC
TRBJ2-7	.	few	TRBV12-3/TRBV12-4	CASSLRGSRDEQYF	TGTGCCAGCAGCCTTCGAGGCTCGAGGGACGAGCAGTACTTC
TRBJ2-3	.	few	TRBV7-6	CASSLAKDTQYF	TGTGCCAGCAGCTTAGCGAAAGATACGCAGTATTTT
TRBJ2-7	TRBD2	few	TRBV4-2	CASSQNGLAGAHEQYF	TGTGCCAGCAGCCAGAATGGACTAGCGGGGGCCCACGAGCAGTACTTC
TRBJ1-6	.	.	TRBV7-2	CASSPRTVTSSYNSPLHF	TGTGCCAGCAGCCCACGGACAGTAACCAGCTCCTATAATTCACCCCTCCACTTT
TRBJ2-5	.	few	TRBV12-3/TRBV12-4	CASSRAKETQYF	TGTGCCAGTTCCAGAGCGAAAGAGACCCAGTACTTC
TRBJ2-5	TRBD1	.	TRBV11-1	CASSFWGTRTGSLQETQYF	TGTGCCAGCAGCTTCTGGGGGACGCGGACAGGAAGCCTTCAAGAGACCCAGTACTTC
TRBJ2-6	TRBD2	.	TRBV29-1	CSVEEAGRSYSGANVLTF	TGCAGCGTTGAAGAAGCCGGGAGGTCTTACTCTGGGGCCAACGTCCTGACTTTC
TRBJ2-1	.	.	TRBV10-3	CAIRRSGSHEQFF	TGTGCCATCAGGCGAAGTGGGAGTCATGAGCAGTTCTTC
TRBJ2-1	TRBD2	few	TRBV4-1	CASSQEQSTSRYNEQFF	TGCGCCAGCAGCCAAGAACAGTCGACTAGCAGATACAATGAGCAGTTCTTC
TRBJ2-3	.	few	TRBV12-3/TRBV12-4	CASSLRADSTDTQYF	TGTGCCAGCAGTCTCCGGGCAGATAGCACAGATACGCAGTATTTT
TRBJ2-1	.	few	TRBV30	CAWSYGDRGQFF	TGTGCCTGGAGTTACGGGGACCGAGGGCAGTTCTTC
TRBJ1-2	TRBD1	few	TRBV30	CAWSETGGSGYTF	TGTGCCTGGAGTGAGACAGGGGGCTCTGGCTACACCTTC
TRBJ2-7	TRBD1	few	TRBV7-3	CASSLSGTDPYEQYF	TGTGCCAGCAGCCTATCCGGGACAGATCCCTACGAGCAGTACTTC
TRBJ2-5	TRBD1	few	TRBV5-1	CASSYGTGGSDETQYF	TGCGCCAGCAGCTACGGGACAGGGGGCAGTGATGAGACCCAGTACTTC
TRBJ2-5	TRBD2	.	TRBV7-2	CASSTNGLAGETQYF	TGTGCCAGCAGCACAAACGGACTAGCGGGAGAGACCCAGTACTTC
TRBJ1-1	TRBD1	.	TRBV20-1	CSASYARQGGTEAFF	TGCAGTGCTAGTTACGCTCGACAGGGGGGCACTGAAGCTTTCTTT
TRBJ2-2	TRBD2	few	TRBV4-2	CASSQDGLAANTGELFF	TGTGCCAGCAGCCAAGATGGACTAGCGGCGAACACCGGGGAGCTGTTTTTT
TRBJ2-7	.	many	TRBV7-6	CASSLGGGEQYF	TGTGCCAGCAGCTTAGGTGGTGGTGAGCAGTACTTC
TRBJ2-3	TRBD1	few	TRBV7-9	CASSLAEYVGQTTDTQYF	TGTGCCAGCAGCTTAGCGGAGTATGTGGGACAGACCACAGATACGCAGTATTTT
TRBJ1-4	TRBD1	many	TRBV5-1	CASSRDSTNEKLFF	TGCGCCAGCAGCCGGGACAGTACTAATGAAAAACTGTTTTTT
TRBJ2-3	.	.	TRBV11-2	CASSLGDRRSTDTQYF	TGTGCCAGCAGCTTGGGAGACAGGCGTAGCACAGATACGCAGTATTTT
TRBJ2-1	TRBD2	few	TRBV18	CASSPGGGSGPGLYNEQFF	TGTGCCAGCTCACCAGGCGGCGGGAGCGGCCCCGGTTTATACAATGAGCAGTTCTTC
TRBJ1-4	.	.	TRBV12-3/TRBV12-4	CASSPGAANEKLFF	TGTGCCAGCAGTCCGGGAGCGGCTAATGAAAAACTGTTTTTT
TRBJ1-6	.	.	TRBV12-5	CASGLGPAQGEGSPLHF	TGTGCTAGTGGTTTGGGCCCGGCACAGGGAGAAGGATCACCCCTCCACTTT
TRBJ2-7	TRBD1	.	TRBV2	CASKSGTGDYEQYF	TGTGCCAGCAAATCCGGGACAGGCGACTACGAGCAGTACTTC
TRBJ1-1	.	.	TRBV10-2	CASSDTGPNTEAFF	TGCGCCAGCAGTGACACAGGGCCGAACACTGAAGCTTTCTTT
TRBJ2-1	.	.	TRBV20-1	CSARTLERVYNEQFF	TGCAGTGCTAGGACCTTGGAGCGTGTCTACAATGAGCAGTTCTTC
TRBJ2-3	.	.	TRBV20-1	CSGWVSTDTQYF	TGCAGTGGTTGGGTTAGCACAGATACGCAGTATTTT
TRBJ1-1	.	.	TRBV7-3	CASSPGGPHTEAFF	TGTGCCAGCAGCCCCGGGGGTCCTCACACTGAAGCTTTCTTT
TRBJ2-3	.	.	TRBV9	CASSVDGEVTDTQYF	TGTGCCAGCAGCGTGGACGGCGAGGTCACAGATACGCAGTATTTT
TRBJ2-2	TRBD2	.	TRBV7-3	CASSRGLENTGELFF	TGTGCCAGCAGCCGCGGACTAGAGAACACCGGGGAGCTGTTTTTT
TRBJ1-2	.	.	TRBV15	CATSPRDPGYGYTF	TGTGCCACCAGCCCGAGGGACCCGGGCTATGGCTACACCTTC
TRBJ1-1	.	.	TRBV18	CASSPLRGWNTEAFF	TGTGCCAGCTCACCATTACGGGGATGGAACACTGAAGCTTTCTTT
TRBJ1-5	TRBD1	.	TRBV12-3/TRBV12-4	CASSNDREPFQPQHF	TGTGCCAGCAGTAACGACAGGGAACCTTTCCAGCCCCAGCATTTT
TRBJ2-7	.	.	TRBV29-1	CSVDSGNKGQYF	TGCAGCGTGGACTCCGGAAATAAAGGGCAGTACTTC
TRBJ1-2	.	few	TRBV11-2	CASSQGRSNYGYTF	TGTGCCAGCAGCCAGGGCAGATCAAACTATGGCTACACCTTC
TRBJ2-7	.	.	TRBV3-1	CASSSRADGFSYEQYF	TGTGCCAGCAGTTCCCGGGCGGACGGGTTCTCCTACGAGCAGTACTTC
TRBJ2-1	TRBD2	.	TRBV7-9	CASSLGEGYNEQFF	TGTGCCAGCAGCTTAGGGGAGGGCTACAATGAGCAGTTCTTC
TRBJ2-3	TRBD2	few	TRBV9	CASSELAGSSTDTQYF	TGTGCCAGCAGCGAGTTAGCGGGGTCAAGCACAGATACGCAGTATTTT
TRBJ2-2	.	many	TRBV24-1	CATSEAEPPGELFF	TGTGCCACCAGTGAAGCTGAACCTCCCGGGGAGCTGTTTTTT
TRBJ2-7	.	few	TRBV15	CATSGGPEQYF	TGTGCCACCAGCGGTGGGCCAGAGCAGTACTTC
TRBJ2-1	.	few	TRBV6-5	CASSQEGQLDEQFF	TGTGCCAGCAGTCAAGAGGGGCAGTTAGATGAGCAGTTCTTC
TRBJ2-5	TRBD2	.	TRBV6-2/TRBV6-3	CASSFQGLAEQETQYF	TGTGCCAGCAGTTTCCAAGGACTAGCGGAGCAAGAGACCCAGTACTTC
TRBJ1-2	.	.	TRBV10-3	CAISEGSNYGYTF	TGTGCCATCAGTGAGGGCAGTAACTATGGCTACACCTTC
TRBJ2-7	TRBD1	many	TRBV5-6	CASSLAGTGGYEQYF	TGTGCCAGCAGCTTGGCCGGGACAGGGGGCTACGAGCAGTACTTC
TRBJ2-3	.	few	TRBV18	CASSPRKEGVRDTQYF	TGTGCCAGCTCACCCCGGAAGGAGGGGGTTCGGGATACGCAGTATTTT
TRBJ2-2	.	.	TRBV5-1	CASSLVAGSVAGELFF	TGCGCCAGCAGCTTGGTCGCAGGGTCGGTCGCCGGGGAGCTGTTTTTT